This T cell receptor (beta chain) was sequenced during a study of regulatory T cells in long-lasting Graves disease. Time point denoted: persistent/refractory GD, antithyroid drugs over 5 years with positive TRAb. The TCR library was made from RNA extracted from PBMCs. American Thyroid Association guidelines served as the basis for diagnosing Graves' disease. iRepertoire HTBI primers and Arm-PCR of CDR3 regions built TCR beta libraries. Under the authors' procedure: Across all samples, roughly 62 TRBV segments and roughly 14 TRBJ segments were identified. Using its own MiXCR run on the multiplex PCR reads, TCRdb lists one record per CDR3 protein. The V and J calls and clone size come from TCRdb's table, not from the authors' own analysis. Among about 470,000 distinct CDR3 sequences listed, about 20% were seen once. The table lists this clonotype with a few counts. The antigen is not known. The length of the CDR3 is 17 residues. V shed 2 bases, J shed 4 bases, and the junction held 13 bases outside the gene matches. Looked up from germline, CDR1 is SEHNR and CDR2 is FQNEAQ (reference sequence).

Study-wide findings and caveats: The persistent group shared roughly 2,700 public clonotypes, more than the 850 to 1,000 shared by new patients. Favored gene segments in persistent disease were TRBV28, TRBJ1-2 and TRBJ2-5.

The receptor was isolated from a female donor with Graves disease. The V call is TRBV7-9, the J call TRBJ2-7; 8 bases match TRBD2. This sample comprised peripheral blood mononuclear cells (PBMCs), obtained when the disease was refractory, from a patient treated with antithyroid drugs. This CDR3 is CASSLRPIGTRHYEQYF. The CDR3 nucleotides are TGTGCCAGCAGCTTAAGGCCGATCGGGACTAGACATTACGAGCAGTACTTC.